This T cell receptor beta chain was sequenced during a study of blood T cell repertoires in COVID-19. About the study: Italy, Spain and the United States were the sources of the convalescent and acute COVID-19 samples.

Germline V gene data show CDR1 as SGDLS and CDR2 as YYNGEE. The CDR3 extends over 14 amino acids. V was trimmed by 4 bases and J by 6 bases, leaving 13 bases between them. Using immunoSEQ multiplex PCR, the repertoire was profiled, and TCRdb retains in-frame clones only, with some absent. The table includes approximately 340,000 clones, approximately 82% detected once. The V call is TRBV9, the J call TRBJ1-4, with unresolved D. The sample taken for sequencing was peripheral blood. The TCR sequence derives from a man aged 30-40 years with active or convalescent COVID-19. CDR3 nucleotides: TGTGCCAGCAGCTCTGTGGGAGCCCATGAAAAACTGTTTTTT. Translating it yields CASSSVGAHEKLFF.